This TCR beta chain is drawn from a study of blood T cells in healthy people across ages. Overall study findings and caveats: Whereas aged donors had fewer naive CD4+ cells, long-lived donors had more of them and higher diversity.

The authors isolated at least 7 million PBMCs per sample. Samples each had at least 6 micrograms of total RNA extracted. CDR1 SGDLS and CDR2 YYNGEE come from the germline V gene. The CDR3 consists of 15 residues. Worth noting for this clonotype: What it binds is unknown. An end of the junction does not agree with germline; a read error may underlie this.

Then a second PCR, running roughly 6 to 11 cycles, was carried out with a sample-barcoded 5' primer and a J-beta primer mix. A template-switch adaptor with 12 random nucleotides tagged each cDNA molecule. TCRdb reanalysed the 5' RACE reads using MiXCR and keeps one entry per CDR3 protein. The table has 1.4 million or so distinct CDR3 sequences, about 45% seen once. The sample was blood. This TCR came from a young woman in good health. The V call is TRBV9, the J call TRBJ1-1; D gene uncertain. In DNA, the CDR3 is TGTGCCAGCAGCGTTCGGGGAGGCATGAACACTAAAGCTTTCTTT. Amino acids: CASSVRGGMNTKAFF.